Listed below are T cell receptor beta chains from one sample, sequenced in a study of CD8+ T cells in alopecia areata. The protocol was immunoSEQ multiplex PCR, while the TCRdb copy is restricted to in-frame clones and leaves out a portion. The sample includes roughly 190,000 clones, about 60% of them seen just once. Specimen: CD4+ T cells sorted from blood, collected at week 4, from a patient treated with tofacitinib. These TCRs come from a human donor with alopecia areata. Both conserved end residues are part of each CDR3. The order of the fields is V gene, CDR3 protein.

TRBV4-1 | CASSFGWELGNEQFF
TRBV23-1 | CASSRYTRTGDYEQYF
TRBV4-2 | CASSPSRDSGYTF
TRBV5-1 | CASSLDLGETQYF
TRBV2 | CASSRGETQYF
TRBV5-1 | CASSLTTGELFF
TRBV28 | CASSDLSGGGQETQYF
TRBV30 | CAWSVITSTGELFF
TRBV7-2 | CASSPRASGRDGEQYF
TRBV19 | CASSSQGRLSDQPQHF
TRBV30 | CAVTQGAGGGYTF
TRBV6-6 | CASRPPSSLQETQYF
TRBV5-1 | CASSLDGGPYEQYF
TRBV7-9 | CASSSSVGGMETQYF
TRBV10-3 | CAIKIERTNLNTGELFF
TRBV5-1 | CASSHRLAGNQETQYF
TRBV30 | CAWSNLQGAREEKLFF
TRBV29-1 | CSVAGGETQYF
TRBV6-5 | CASSYSWDPESRQFF
TRBV4-2 | CASSQGKTQYF
TRBV7-8 | CASSATGNSGANVLTF
TRBV29-1 | CSVKSSYNEQFF
TRBV29-1 | CSVEPGQGYEQYF
TRBV28 | CASSFSASGRAGYEQYF
TRBV7-9 | CASSRRLDQETQYF
TRBV29-1 | CSVARLAGVTDTQYF
TRBV27 | CASSLDRDGELFF
TRBV30 | CAWSVRTGGSYEQYF
TRBV28 | CASSFVSESSYEQYF
TRBV5-1 | CASSLARSGRQETQYF
TRBV18 | CASSPKTSSYEQYF
TRBV9 | CASSVDTGTEKLFF
TRBV2 | CASSNQEAYGYTF
TRBV6-1 | CASSEGLAGGLAKNIQYF
TRBV29-1 | CSVVRGTDSGNEQFF
TRBV18 | CASSQPRWGYTF
TRBV4-2 | CASSQETEGSYNEQFF
TRBV29-1 | CSASGGSYNEQFF
TRBV19 | CASSMGLAGAWGGETQYF
TRBV11-2 | CASSGTSGIGEQFF
TRBV9 | CASSVWQGPDTQYF
TRBV29-1 | CSATQSSYGYTF
TRBV29-1 | CSVESTSYEQYF
TRBV29-1 | CSVDRGSGEQFF
TRBV9 | CASSSAPRDTQYF
TRBV7-8 | CASSLSLALSYEQYF
TRBV29-1 | CSVETTENDRGGPLNTGELFF
TRBV2 | CASSEWGKYF
TRBV30 | CAWSVAGSYEQYF
TRBV7-9 | CASSFRTSGSYNEQFF
TRBV30 | CAWSVRRLTGSNEKLFF
TRBV30 | CAWSKGGSWYEQYF
TRBV5-6 | CASSPGLEVSNEQFF
TRBV29-1 | CSVEDGYRGYTF
TRBV29-1 | CSVAGRMNTEAFF